A selection of T cell receptor beta chains follows, all from one sample in a study of CD8+ T cells in alopecia areata. The protocol was immunoSEQ multiplex PCR, while the TCRdb copy is restricted to in-frame clones and leaves out a portion. Among over 150,000 clones, approximately 56% were seen once, and the ten largest hold roughly 15%. Here the sequenced sample was CD4+ T cells sorted from blood, taken at week 0. These receptors originate from a human donor with alopecia areata. The CDR3 runs from the conserved cysteine through the conserved F or W. A D gene is named only where the DNA matches it firmly. Size tells how often a clone was seen (once, few, many) or the class of an expanded clone, and some rows leave it out.

CDR3 DNA: TGTGCCAGCAGCAGGGGATCTATGTCCCACGAGCAGTACTTC; CDR3 protein: CASSRGSMSHEQYF; J gene: TRBJ2-7; clone size: -; D gene: -; V gene: TRBV6-5
CDR3 DNA: TGTGCCAGCAGTTCGACCGGGACAATTGGCTACACCTTC; CDR3 protein: CASSSTGTIGYTF; J gene: TRBJ1-2; clone size: -; D gene: -; V gene: TRBV27
CDR3 DNA: TGCAGCGTTGAAGACGACAGGGGCAGGGAGCAGTTCTTC; CDR3 protein: CSVEDDRGREQFF; J gene: TRBJ2-1; clone size: -; D gene: TRBD1; V gene: TRBV29-1
CDR3 DNA: TGTGCCAGCAGGCTAGGGACAGGGGTGTCCTACGAGCAGTACTTC; CDR3 protein: CASRLGTGVSYEQYF; J gene: TRBJ2-7; clone size: -; D gene: TRBD1; V gene: TRBV6-5
CDR3 DNA: TGTGCCAGCAGCCCCGGGACTACCGTGGAGACCCAGTACTTC; CDR3 protein: CASSPGTTVETQYF; J gene: TRBJ2-5; clone size: few; D gene: TRBD2; V gene: TRBV6-5
CDR3 DNA: TGTGCCAGCACCTCGGACAGGGTGTTTGGCAATCAGCCCCAGCATTTT; CDR3 protein: CASTSDRVFGNQPQHF; J gene: TRBJ1-5; clone size: -; D gene: TRBD1; V gene: TRBV27
CDR3 DNA: TGTGCCAGCAGTGAAGCAGAGACCCAGTACTTC; CDR3 protein: CASSEAETQYF; J gene: TRBJ2-5; clone size: -; D gene: -; V gene: TRBV2
CDR3 DNA: TGCAGCGTTGTCCCGATGCCAAACACTGAAGCTTTCTTT; CDR3 protein: CSVVPMPNTEAFF; J gene: TRBJ1-1; clone size: few; D gene: -; V gene: TRBV29-1
CDR3 DNA: TGTGCCACCAGCAGAGGTGCGGGGGTAGGCACTGAAGCTTTCTTT; CDR3 protein: CATSRGAGVGTEAFF; J gene: TRBJ1-1; clone size: -; D gene: -; V gene: TRBV15
CDR3 DNA: TGTGCCAGCAGCGCGCGGGACAGGGTGCCCGGGGAGCTGTTTTTT; CDR3 protein: CASSARDRVPGELFF; J gene: TRBJ2-2; clone size: -; D gene: TRBD1; V gene: TRBV9
CDR3 DNA: TGTGCCTGGGGTCCGCTTAGGGAGCAGTACTTC; CDR3 protein: CAWGPLREQYF; J gene: TRBJ2-7; clone size: few; D gene: -; V gene: TRBV30
CDR3 DNA: TGTGCCTGGAGTGTATGGGGCAGGGGGACAGATACGCAGTATTTT; CDR3 protein: CAWSVWGRGTDTQYF; J gene: TRBJ2-3; clone size: -; D gene: TRBD1; V gene: TRBV30
CDR3 DNA: TGTGCCTGGAGACCTGGGGAAACCAATGAGCAGTTCTTC; CDR3 protein: CAWRPGETNEQFF; J gene: TRBJ2-1; clone size: once; D gene: -; V gene: TRBV30
CDR3 DNA: TGTGCCAGCAGTGACCCCAGCGGGGGGCCCGCGGGTACAGATACGCAGTATTTT; CDR3 protein: CASSDPSGGPAGTDTQYF; J gene: TRBJ2-3; clone size: -; D gene: TRBD2; V gene: TRBV2
CDR3 DNA: TGCAGCGTCAAGGCGGAACTGAACACTGAAGCTTTCTTT; CDR3 protein: CSVKAELNTEAFF; J gene: TRBJ1-1; clone size: -; D gene: -; V gene: TRBV29-1
CDR3 DNA: TGCGCCAGCAGCCCCGGACAGGGAGGGCAGCCCCAGCATTTT; CDR3 protein: CASSPGQGGQPQHF; J gene: TRBJ1-5; clone size: -; D gene: TRBD1; V gene: TRBV5-1
CDR3 DNA: TGTGCCAGCCTCCGGGACGGGAACACCGGGGAGCTGTTTTTT; CDR3 protein: CASLRDGNTGELFF; J gene: TRBJ2-2; clone size: -; D gene: -; V gene: TRBV6-5
CDR3 DNA: TGTGCCACCAGCAGAGACTTTAGCAGGGGAGAGACCCAGTACTTC; CDR3 protein: CATSRDFSRGETQYF; J gene: TRBJ2-5; clone size: -; D gene: -; V gene: TRBV15
CDR3 DNA: TGCAGCGTGGCTGACCTTGCCGGGGAGACCCAGTACTTC; CDR3 protein: CSVADLAGETQYF; J gene: TRBJ2-5; clone size: few; D gene: -; V gene: TRBV29-1
CDR3 DNA: TGTGCCTGGGGGACAGATAGTGATGAAAAACTGTTTTTT; CDR3 protein: CAWGTDSDEKLFF; J gene: TRBJ1-4; clone size: -; D gene: TRBD1; V gene: TRBV30
CDR3 DNA: TGTGCCAGCACCTCTCGACAGGGGGAGTACGAGCAGTACTTC; CDR3 protein: CASTSRQGEYEQYF; J gene: TRBJ2-7; clone size: -; D gene: TRBD1; V gene: TRBV2
CDR3 DNA: TGTGCCAGCAGTTTTGGACAGGGGAACACTGAAGCTTTCTTT; CDR3 protein: CASSFGQGNTEAFF; J gene: TRBJ1-1; clone size: -; D gene: TRBD1; V gene: TRBV11-3
CDR3 DNA: TGCAGCGTTGATGGAACTGAAGCTTTCTTT; CDR3 protein: CSVDGTEAFF; J gene: TRBJ1-1; clone size: -; D gene: -; V gene: TRBV29-1
CDR3 DNA: TGCGCCAGCAGCTTAATAGCGGGGACTTCCACAGATACGCAGTATTTT; CDR3 protein: CASSLIAGTSTDTQYF; J gene: TRBJ2-3; clone size: -; D gene: TRBD2; V gene: TRBV5-1
CDR3 DNA: TGTGCCTGGACTGAACGAACTGTGGGGAGTAGGACTGAAGCTTTCTTT; CDR3 protein: CAWTERTVGSRTEAFF; J gene: TRBJ1-1; clone size: few; D gene: -; V gene: TRBV30
CDR3 DNA: TGTGCCAGCAGCTTAGATGCCAGCGGGGGTGGCACCGGGGAGCTGTTTTTT; CDR3 protein: CASSLDASGGGTGELFF; J gene: TRBJ2-2; clone size: -; D gene: TRBD2; V gene: TRBV7-7
CDR3 DNA: TGTGCCACCAGTGACCAGGACAGAGGGTATCAGCCCCAGCATTTT; CDR3 protein: CATSDQDRGYQPQHF; J gene: TRBJ1-5; clone size: -; D gene: -; V gene: TRBV10-3
CDR3 DNA: TGTGCCAGCTCACCAAAGGACAAAGGCGAGCAGTACTTC; CDR3 protein: CASSPKDKGEQYF; J gene: TRBJ2-7; clone size: -; D gene: -; V gene: TRBV18
CDR3 DNA: TGTGCCAGCAGCCAAGAGGTAGCGGGGGGGCCGTATCGAGAGACCCAGTACTTC; CDR3 protein: CASSQEVAGGPYRETQYF; J gene: TRBJ2-5; clone size: -; D gene: TRBD2; V gene: TRBV4-2
CDR3 DNA: TGTGCCATCTACTCCGGGACGAACTACGAGCAGTACTTC; CDR3 protein: CAIYSGTNYEQYF; J gene: TRBJ2-7; clone size: -; D gene: -; V gene: TRBV10-3
CDR3 DNA: TGTGCCACCAGCACAAGGACCAATCCCTATTCACCCCTCCACTTT; CDR3 protein: CATSTRTNPYSPLHF; J gene: TRBJ1-6; clone size: -; D gene: -; V gene: TRBV15
CDR3 DNA: TGCGCCAGCAGCTTGGAGGGACAGGGTAGGCGAGAGACCCAGTACTTC; CDR3 protein: CASSLEGQGRRETQYF; J gene: TRBJ2-5; clone size: -; D gene: TRBD1; V gene: TRBV5-1
CDR3 DNA: TGTGCCACCAGCAGAGAACAGAGGATCACTGAAGCTTTCTTT; CDR3 protein: CATSREQRITEAFF; J gene: TRBJ1-1; clone size: -; D gene: -; V gene: TRBV15
CDR3 DNA: TGTGCCAGCAGTCCCTGGAAGGGAGTGGACGAGCAGTACTTC; CDR3 protein: CASSPWKGVDEQYF; J gene: TRBJ2-7; clone size: -; D gene: -; V gene: TRBV6-5
CDR3 DNA: TGTGCCTGGAGTGTCCAGGATACGCAGTATTTT; CDR3 protein: CAWSVQDTQYF; J gene: TRBJ2-3; clone size: -; D gene: -; V gene: TRBV30
CDR3 DNA: TGCGCCAGCAGTCCTAGCGGGGGGATCACGCAGTACTTC; CDR3 protein: CASSPSGGITQYF; J gene: TRBJ2-7; clone size: -; D gene: TRBD2; V gene: TRBV10-1
CDR3 DNA: TGTGCCAGCAGCCAAGCGGGGGGCGGGGGCGCATCGTACACTGAAGCTTTCTTT; CDR3 protein: CASSQAGGGGASYTEAFF; J gene: TRBJ1-1; clone size: many; D gene: -; V gene: TRBV4-2
CDR3 DNA: TGTGCCAGTAGTACCCACGTCGGGGTGTACAATGAGCAGTTCTTC; CDR3 protein: CASSTHVGVYNEQFF; J gene: TRBJ2-1; clone size: few; D gene: -; V gene: TRBV19
CDR3 DNA: TGTGCCAGCAGGTGGACGACGGGGGGCGCGAGCAATCAGCCCCAGCATTTT; CDR3 protein: CASRWTTGGASNQPQHF; J gene: TRBJ1-5; clone size: -; D gene: -; V gene: TRBV2
CDR3 DNA: TGTGCCAGCAGACCTCCACCGGGACAAGAGCAGTTCTTC; CDR3 protein: CASRPPPGQEQFF; J gene: TRBJ2-1; clone size: few; D gene: -; V gene: TRBV2
CDR3 DNA: TGTGCCAGCAGGGGGACAGGGGGGAATCAGCCCCAGCATTTT; CDR3 protein: CASRGTGGNQPQHF; J gene: TRBJ1-5; clone size: few; D gene: TRBD1; V gene: TRBV2